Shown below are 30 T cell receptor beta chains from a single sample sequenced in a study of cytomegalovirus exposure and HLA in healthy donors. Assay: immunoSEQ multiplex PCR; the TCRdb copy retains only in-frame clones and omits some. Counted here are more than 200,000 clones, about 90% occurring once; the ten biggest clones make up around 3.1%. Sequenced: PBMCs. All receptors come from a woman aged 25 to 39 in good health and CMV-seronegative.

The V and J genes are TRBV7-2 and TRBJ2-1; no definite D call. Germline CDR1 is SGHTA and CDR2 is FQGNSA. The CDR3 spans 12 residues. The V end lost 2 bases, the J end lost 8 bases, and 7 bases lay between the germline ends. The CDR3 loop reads CASSLSLYEQFF. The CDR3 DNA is TGTGCCAGCAGCTTAAGTCTTTATGAGCAGTTCTTC.

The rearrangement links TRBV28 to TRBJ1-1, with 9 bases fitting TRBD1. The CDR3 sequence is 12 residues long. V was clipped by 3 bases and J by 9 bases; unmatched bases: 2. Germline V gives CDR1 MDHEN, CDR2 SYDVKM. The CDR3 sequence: CASSLGQGQAFF. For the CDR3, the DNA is TGTGCCAGCAGTTTGGGACAGGGACAAGCTTTCTTT.

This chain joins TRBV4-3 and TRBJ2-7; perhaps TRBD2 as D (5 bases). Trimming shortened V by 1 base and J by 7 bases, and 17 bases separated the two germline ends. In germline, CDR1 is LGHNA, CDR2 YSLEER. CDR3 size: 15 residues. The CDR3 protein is CASSQGGSGRLEQYF. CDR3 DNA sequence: TGCGCCAGCAGCCAAGGAGGGAGCGGCAGACTTGAGCAGTACTTC.

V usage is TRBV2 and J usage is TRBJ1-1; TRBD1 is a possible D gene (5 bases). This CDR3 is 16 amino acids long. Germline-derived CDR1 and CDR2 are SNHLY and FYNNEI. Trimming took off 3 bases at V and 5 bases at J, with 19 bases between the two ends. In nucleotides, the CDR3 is TGTGCCAGCAGTGATGATCAAACTACCGGGGGGACTGAAGCTTTCTTT. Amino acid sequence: CASSDDQTTGGTEAFF.

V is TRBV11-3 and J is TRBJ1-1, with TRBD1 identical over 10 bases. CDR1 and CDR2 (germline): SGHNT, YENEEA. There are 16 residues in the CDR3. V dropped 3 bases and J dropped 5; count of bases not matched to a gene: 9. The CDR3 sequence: CASSFRPDRGRTEAFF. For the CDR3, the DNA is TGTGCCAGCAGCTTCAGGCCCGACAGGGGGCGAACTGAAGCTTTCTTT. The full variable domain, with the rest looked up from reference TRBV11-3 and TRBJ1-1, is EAGVVQSPRYKIIEKKQPVAFWCNPISGHNTLYWYLQNLGQGPELLIRYENEEAVDDSQLPKDRFSAERLKGVDSTLKIQPAELGDSAVYLCASSFRPDRGRTEAFFGQGTRLTVV.

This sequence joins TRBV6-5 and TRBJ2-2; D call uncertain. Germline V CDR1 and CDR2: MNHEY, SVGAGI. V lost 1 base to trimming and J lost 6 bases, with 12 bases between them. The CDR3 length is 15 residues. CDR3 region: CASSYLSNSAGELFF. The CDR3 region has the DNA TGTGCCAGCAGTTACTTAAGCAACTCCGCCGGGGAGCTGTTTTTT.

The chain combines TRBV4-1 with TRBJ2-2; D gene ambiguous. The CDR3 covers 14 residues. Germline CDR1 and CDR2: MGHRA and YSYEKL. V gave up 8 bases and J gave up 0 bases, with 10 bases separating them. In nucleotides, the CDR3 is TGCGCCAGCCGCGACCCCGCGAACACCGGGGAGCTGTTTTTT. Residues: CASRDPANTGELFF.

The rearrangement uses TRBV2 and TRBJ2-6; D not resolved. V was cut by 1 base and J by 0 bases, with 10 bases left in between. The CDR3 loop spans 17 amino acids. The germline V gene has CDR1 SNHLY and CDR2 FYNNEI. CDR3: CASSEGFSSSGANVLTF. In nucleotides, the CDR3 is TGTGCCAGCAGTGAAGGGTTCAGTTCCTCTGGGGCCAACGTCCTGACTTTC.

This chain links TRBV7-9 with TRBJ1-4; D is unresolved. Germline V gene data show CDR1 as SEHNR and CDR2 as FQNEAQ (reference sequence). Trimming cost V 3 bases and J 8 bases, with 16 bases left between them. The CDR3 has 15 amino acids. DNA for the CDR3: TGTGCCAGCAGCTTTGGTACAGCAGGAAGGGAAAAACTGTTTTTT. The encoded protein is CASSFGTAGREKLFF.

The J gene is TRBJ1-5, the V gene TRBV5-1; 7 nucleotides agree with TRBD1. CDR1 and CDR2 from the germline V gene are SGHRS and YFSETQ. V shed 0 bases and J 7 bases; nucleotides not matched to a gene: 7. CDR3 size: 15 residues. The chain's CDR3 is CASSLGDSQSQPQHF. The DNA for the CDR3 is TGCGCCAGCAGCTTGGGGGACAGCCAGTCCCAGCCCCAGCATTTT.

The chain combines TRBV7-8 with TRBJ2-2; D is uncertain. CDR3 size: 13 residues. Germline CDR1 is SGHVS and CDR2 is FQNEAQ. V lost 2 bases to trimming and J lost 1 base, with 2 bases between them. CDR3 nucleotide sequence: TGTGCCAGCAGCTTAAGGAACACCGGGGAGCTGTTTTTT. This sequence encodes CASSLRNTGELFF.

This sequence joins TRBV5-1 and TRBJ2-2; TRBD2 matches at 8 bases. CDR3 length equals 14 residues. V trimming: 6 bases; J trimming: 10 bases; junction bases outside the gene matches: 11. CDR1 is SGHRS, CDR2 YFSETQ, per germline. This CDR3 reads CASTVGSGIAELFF. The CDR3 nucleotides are TGCGCCAGCACCGTGGGTAGCGGGATCGCGGAGCTGTTTTTT.

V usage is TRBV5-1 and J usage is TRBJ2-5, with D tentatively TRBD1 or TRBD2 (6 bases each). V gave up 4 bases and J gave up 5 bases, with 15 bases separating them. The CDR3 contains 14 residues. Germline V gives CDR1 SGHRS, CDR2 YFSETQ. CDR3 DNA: TGCGCCAGCAGCCTACCTGAGGGGGGCGAGACCCAGTACTTC. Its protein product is CASSLPEGGETQYF.

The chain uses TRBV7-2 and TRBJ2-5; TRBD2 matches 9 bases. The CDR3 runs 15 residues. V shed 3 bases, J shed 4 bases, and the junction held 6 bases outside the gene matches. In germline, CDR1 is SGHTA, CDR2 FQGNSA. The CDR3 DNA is TGTGCCAGCAGCTTTGGATTAGCGGGAGTAGAGACCCAGTACTTC. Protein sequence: CASSFGLAGVETQYF.

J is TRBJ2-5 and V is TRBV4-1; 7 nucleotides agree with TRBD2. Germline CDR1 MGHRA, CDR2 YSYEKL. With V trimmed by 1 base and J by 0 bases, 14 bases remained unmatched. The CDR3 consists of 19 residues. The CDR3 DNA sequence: TGCGCCAGCAGCCAAGTTCGCTCTAGCGGAAGAATGTACCAAGAGACCCAGTACTTC. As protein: CASSQVRSSGRMYQETQYF.

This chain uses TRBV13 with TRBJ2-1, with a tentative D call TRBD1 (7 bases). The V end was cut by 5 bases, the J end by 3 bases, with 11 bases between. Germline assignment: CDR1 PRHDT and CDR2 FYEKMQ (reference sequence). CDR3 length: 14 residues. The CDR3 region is CASSPQGGYNEQFF. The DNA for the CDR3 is TGTGCCAGCAGCCCGCAGGGGGGCTACAATGAGCAGTTCTTC.

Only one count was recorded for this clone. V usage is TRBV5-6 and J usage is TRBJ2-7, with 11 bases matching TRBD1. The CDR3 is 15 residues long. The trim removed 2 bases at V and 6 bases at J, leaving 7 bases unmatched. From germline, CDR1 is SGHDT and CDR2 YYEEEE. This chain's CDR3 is CASSFPGTGGTEQYF. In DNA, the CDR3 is TGTGCCAGCAGCTTCCCGGGGACAGGGGGAACCGAGCAGTACTTC.

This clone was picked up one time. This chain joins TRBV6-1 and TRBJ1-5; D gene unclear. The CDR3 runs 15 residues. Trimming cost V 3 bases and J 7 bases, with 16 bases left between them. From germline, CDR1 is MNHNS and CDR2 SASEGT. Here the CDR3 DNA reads TGTGCCAGCAGTGAGGAGGGCACCCTGGGGCAGCCCCAGCATTTT. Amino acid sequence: CASSEEGTLGQPQHF.

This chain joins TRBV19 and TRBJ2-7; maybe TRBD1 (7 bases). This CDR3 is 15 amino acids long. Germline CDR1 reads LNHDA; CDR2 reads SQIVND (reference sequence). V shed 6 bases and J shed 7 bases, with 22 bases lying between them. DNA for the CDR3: TGTGCCAGTAGACAACGACAGGGAGGTACTCGGGAGCAGTACTTC. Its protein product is CASRQRQGGTREQYF.

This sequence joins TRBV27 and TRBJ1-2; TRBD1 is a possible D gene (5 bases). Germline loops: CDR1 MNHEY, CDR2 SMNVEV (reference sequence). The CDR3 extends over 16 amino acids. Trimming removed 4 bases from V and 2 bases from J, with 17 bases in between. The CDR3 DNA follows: TGTGCCAGCAGTTCCCTAGACAGTCCGAGGAACTATGGCTACACCTTC. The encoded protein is CASSSLDSPRNYGYTF.

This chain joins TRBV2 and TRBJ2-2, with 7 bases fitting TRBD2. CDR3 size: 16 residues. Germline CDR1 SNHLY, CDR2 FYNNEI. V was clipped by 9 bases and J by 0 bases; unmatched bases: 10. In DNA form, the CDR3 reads TGTGCCAGGGCTCCCTTTGCGGGAGCGAACACCGGGGAGCTGTTTTTT. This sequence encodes CARAPFAGANTGELFF.

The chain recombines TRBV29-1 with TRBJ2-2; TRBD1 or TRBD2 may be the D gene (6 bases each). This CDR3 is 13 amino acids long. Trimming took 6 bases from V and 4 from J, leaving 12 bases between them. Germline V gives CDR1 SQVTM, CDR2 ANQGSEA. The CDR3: CSVFKGGTGELFF. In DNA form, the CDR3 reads TGCAGCGTATTTAAGGGGGGCACCGGGGAGCTGTTTTTT.

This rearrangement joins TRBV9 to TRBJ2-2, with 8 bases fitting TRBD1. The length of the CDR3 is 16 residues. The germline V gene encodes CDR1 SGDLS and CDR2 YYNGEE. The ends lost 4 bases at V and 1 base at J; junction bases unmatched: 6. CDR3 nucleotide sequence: TGTGCCAGCAGCTCAGGACAGGGATGGAACACCGGGGAGCTGTTTTTT. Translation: CASSSGQGWNTGELFF.

CDR3 amino acids: CASAAQGRETQYF. The CDR3 DNA is TGTGCCAGCGCAGCACAGGGGCGAGAGACCCAGTACTTC. The V gene is TRBV18, the J gene TRBJ2-5; 7 positions match TRBD1. Germline-derived CDR1 and CDR2 are KGHSH and LQKENI. The ends lost 8 bases at V and 4 bases at J; junction bases unmatched: 7. The CDR3 covers 13 residues.

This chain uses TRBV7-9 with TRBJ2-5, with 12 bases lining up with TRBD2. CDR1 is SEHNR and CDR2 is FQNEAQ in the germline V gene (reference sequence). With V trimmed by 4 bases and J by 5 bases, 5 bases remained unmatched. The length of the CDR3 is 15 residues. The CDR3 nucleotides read TGTGCCAGCAGCTCGGGACTAGCGGGTTCCGAGACCCAGTACTTC. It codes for CASSSGLAGSETQYF.

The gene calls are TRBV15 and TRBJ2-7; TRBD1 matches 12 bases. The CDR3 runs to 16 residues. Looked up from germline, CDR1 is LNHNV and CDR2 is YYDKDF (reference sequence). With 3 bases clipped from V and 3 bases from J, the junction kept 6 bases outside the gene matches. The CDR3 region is CATSSPGTGGFYEQYF. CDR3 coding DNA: TGTGCCACCAGCAGCCCCGGGACAGGGGGCTTCTACGAGCAGTACTTC.

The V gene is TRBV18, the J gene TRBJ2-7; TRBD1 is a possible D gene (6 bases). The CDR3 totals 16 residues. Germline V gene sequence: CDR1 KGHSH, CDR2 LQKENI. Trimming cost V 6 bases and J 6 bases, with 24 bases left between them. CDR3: CASSSDSLGLGGEQYF. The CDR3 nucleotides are TGTGCCAGCTCTTCGGACAGCTTGGGGCTGGGCGGCGAGCAGTACTTC.

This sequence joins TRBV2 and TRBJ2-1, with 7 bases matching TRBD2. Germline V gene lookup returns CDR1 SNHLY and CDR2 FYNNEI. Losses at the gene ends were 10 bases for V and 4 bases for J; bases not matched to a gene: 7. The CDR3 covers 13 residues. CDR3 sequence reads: CATGTNPYNEQFF. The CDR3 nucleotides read TGTGCCACCGGGACTAACCCTTACAATGAGCAGTTCTTC.

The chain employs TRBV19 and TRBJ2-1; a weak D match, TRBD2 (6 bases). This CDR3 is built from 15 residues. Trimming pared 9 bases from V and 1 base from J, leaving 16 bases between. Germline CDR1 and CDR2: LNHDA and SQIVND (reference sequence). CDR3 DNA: TGTGCCAGCAGAGGCGGGGAAAGGTCCTACAATGAGCAGTTCTTC. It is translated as CASRGGERSYNEQFF.

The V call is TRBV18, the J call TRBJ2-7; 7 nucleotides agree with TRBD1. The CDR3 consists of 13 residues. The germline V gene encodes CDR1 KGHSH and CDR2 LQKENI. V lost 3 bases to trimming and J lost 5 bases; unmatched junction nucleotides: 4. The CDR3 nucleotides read TGTGCCAGCTCACCCAATGACAGGGACGAGCAGTACTTC. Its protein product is CASSPNDRDEQYF.